The 3 T cell receptor beta chains presented below share a single source sample, sequenced in a study of CD8 T cells in Susac syndrome. An input of roughly 0.5 to 1 ug of RNA was subjected to reverse transcription using random hexamers. TCRdb called the immunoSEQ multiplex PCR reads again in MiXCR, with one record for every CDR3 protein. The sample lists under 200,000 distinct CDR3 sequences, around 95% seen once, with 0.098% in the top ten. Sequenced input: CD4+ T cells from PBMCs. Every receptor here comes from a human donor with Susac syndrome.

The chain carries TRBV7-8 and TRBJ2-7, with D maybe TRBD1 (5 bases). The V end was cut by 8 bases, the J end by 0 bases, with 8 bases between. This CDR3 region has 12 residues. The germline V gene has CDR1 SGHVS and CDR2 FQNEAQ. This chain's CDR3 is CASSDNSYEQYF. The CDR3 DNA is TGTGCCAGCTCGGACAACTCCTACGAGCAGTACTTC.

Turning to this clonotype: A read error may produce the germline difference seen at one junction end. Written as DNA, the CDR3 is TGTGCCACCAGTGGGGCCAACGTCCTGACTTTC. It encodes CATSGANVLTF. This chain links TRBV6-2 or TRBV6-3 with TRBJ2-6; D remains unclear. The CDR3 consists of 11 residues. CDR1 and CDR2 (germline): MNHEY, SVGEGT.

The gene calls are TRBV30 and TRBJ2-3; tentative D call: TRBD2 (5 bases). Germline CDR1 reads GTSNPN; CDR2 reads SVGIG (reference sequence). Trimming cost V 4 bases and J 4 bases, with 12 bases left between them. This CDR3 contains 13 residues. The CDR3 sequence is CAWKTPAADTQYF. CDR3 nucleotides: TGTGCCTGGAAGACGCCAGCGGCAGATACGCAGTATTTT.